The entry below describes one T cell receptor (beta chain). The record originates from a study of blood T cell repertoires in COVID-19. Per germline, CDR1 MNHEY and CDR2 SVGEGT. Trimming cost V 0 bases and J 6 bases, with 15 bases left between them. This CDR3 has 15 amino acids. Repertoires were generated with immunoSEQ multiplex PCR, while TCRdb's copy carries only in-frame clones and drops some. The sample has more than 85,000 clones; about 85% are singletons. This TCR was recovered from a man aged 50-60 years with active COVID-19. Sample: peripheral blood. The V call is TRBV6-2 or TRBV6-3, the J call TRBJ2-7, with a possible D match to TRBD1 (5 bases). Written as DNA, the CDR3 is TGTGCCAGCAGTTACTCGATTCAGGGTGAGGCCGAGCAGTACTTC. Protein product: CASSYSIQGEAEQYF.